This entry lists 5 T cell receptor beta chains sequenced from one sample in a study of T-cell reconstitution after alpha-beta-depleted transplantation in children. Unique molecular identifiers featured in how the TCRbeta library was prepared. TCRdb passed the PCR reads through MiXCR, listing each CDR3 protein once. The data contain roughly 300,000 distinct CDR3 sequences, about 9.9% of them singletons. The sequenced sample was peripheral blood, obtained 180 days after TCRalphabeta/CD19-depleted stem cell transplant. The receptor set was obtained from a male patient aged 2-9 years who had a stem cell transplant for chronic granulomatous disease, so the T cells may come from the graft donor.

This rearrangement joins TRBV11-3 to TRBJ2-3, with D possibly matching TRBD2 (7 bases). Germline CDR1 SGHNT, CDR2 YENEEA. Trimming stripped 4 bases from V and 2 bases from J, with 10 bases between. The CDR3 loop spans 14 amino acids. This CDR3 reads CASSSGGHTDTQYF. The CDR3 DNA is TGTGCCAGCAGCTCGGGGGGCCACACAGATACGCAGTATTTT.

This clonotype was detected many times. The rearrangement uses TRBV7-2 and TRBJ2-5; D perhaps matches TRBD1 (5 bases). Trimming cost V 2 bases and J 2 bases, with 12 bases left between them. Germline assignment: CDR1 SGHTA and CDR2 FQGNSA. CDR3 length: 15 amino acids. In DNA, the CDR3 is TGTGCCAGCAGCTTACCTTCAGGGATTCAAGAGACCCAGTACTTC. Encoded protein: CASSLPSGIQETQYF.

This clonotype has ten or more counts. The chain is built from TRBV29-1 and TRBJ2-2; D remains ambiguous. The CDR3 consists of 12 residues. The V gene's germline CDR1 is SQVTM and CDR2 ANQGSEA. The ends were cut back, 4 bases at V and 0 bases at J, with 3 bases in the middle. The CDR3 spells CSVVTNTGELFF. As DNA, the CDR3 is TGCAGCGTTGTAACGAACACCGGGGAGCTGTTTTTT.

This clonotype was counted at least ten times. The chain combines TRBV20-1 with TRBJ2-7; D gene unclear. V lost 5 bases and J 3 bases, leaving 5 bases between the germline ends. Germline V gene data show CDR1 as DFQATT and CDR2 as SNEGSKA (reference sequence). The CDR3 spans 10 residues. The CDR3 DNA follows: TGCAGTGCTTCTAACTACGAGCAGTACTTC. Protein product: CSASNYEQYF.

This clonotype showed up many times. V gene TRBV7-6 combines with J gene TRBJ2-1; TRBD2 matches 10 bases. CDR3 length: 18 amino acids. Trimming at V came to 7 bases and at J to 0 bases, leaving 12 bases not matched to a gene. The germline V gene encodes CDR1 SGHVS and CDR2 FNYEAQ. The CDR3 bases are TGTGCCAGCACTCCAGGGCTAGCGGGGGCTTACTCCTACAATGAGCAGTTCTTC. This codes for CASTPGLAGAYSYNEQFF. Full variable domain (remainder filled in from reference TRBV7-6 and TRBJ2-1): GAGVSQSPRYKVTKRGQDVALRCDPISGHVSLYWYRQALGQGPEFLTYFNYEAQQDKSGLPNDRFSAERPEGSISTLTIQRTEQRDSAMYRCASTPGLAGAYSYNEQFFGPGTRLTVL.